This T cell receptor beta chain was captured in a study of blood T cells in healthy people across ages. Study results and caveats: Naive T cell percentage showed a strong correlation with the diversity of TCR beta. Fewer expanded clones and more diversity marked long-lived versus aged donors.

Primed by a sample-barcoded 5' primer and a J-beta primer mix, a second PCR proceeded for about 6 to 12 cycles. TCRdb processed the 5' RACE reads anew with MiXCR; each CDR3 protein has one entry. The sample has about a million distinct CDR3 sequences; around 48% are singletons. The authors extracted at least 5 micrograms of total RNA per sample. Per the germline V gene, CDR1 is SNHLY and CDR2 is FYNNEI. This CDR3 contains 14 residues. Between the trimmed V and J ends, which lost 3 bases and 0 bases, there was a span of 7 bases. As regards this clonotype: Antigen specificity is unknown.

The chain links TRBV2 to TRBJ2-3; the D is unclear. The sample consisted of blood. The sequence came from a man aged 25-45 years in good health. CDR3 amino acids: CASSDFLSTDTQYF. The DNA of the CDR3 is TGTGCCAGCAGTGATTTCCTAAGCACAGATACGCAGTATTTT.